A selection of T cell receptor beta chains follows, all from one sample in a study of T cell responses to AZD1222 COVID-19 vaccine. Repertoires were generated with immunoSEQ multiplex PCR, while TCRdb's copy carries only in-frame clones and drops some. The sample lists about 140,000 clones, 88% occurring once. The material sequenced was peripheral blood, taken 28 days after the second AZD1222 dose. The receptors here all came from an adult who received the AZD1222 COVID-19 vaccine. The CDR3 runs from the conserved cysteine through the conserved F or W. The order of the fields is clone size, J gene, V gene, D gene, CDR3 length, CDR3 DNA, CDR3 protein. A D gene is named only where the DNA matches it firmly. A row's size may be missing; if present it is once, few, many or a size class.

abundance: NA
j_gene: TRBJ1-3
v_gene: TRBV30
d_gene: TRBD1
len: 15
CDR3nt: TGTGCCTGGAGCAAGACAGGGGATCTAGGAAACACCATATATTTT
CDR3aa: CAWSKTGDLGNTIYF

abundance: NA
j_gene: TRBJ1-2
v_gene: TRBV11-2
d_gene: NA
len: 15
CDR3nt: TGTGCCAGCAGCTTAGTGGGCACGATGATGGATGGCTACACCTTC
CDR3aa: CASSLVGTMMDGYTF

abundance: NA
j_gene: TRBJ2-7
v_gene: TRBV28
d_gene: TRBD2
len: 14
CDR3nt: TGTGCCACCCAACAGACGACTAGCGCCTACGAGCAGTACTTC
CDR3aa: CATQQTTSAYEQYF

abundance: few
j_gene: TRBJ2-1
v_gene: TRBV5-6
d_gene: NA
len: 11
CDR3nt: TGTGCCAGCAGCTTGAGCAATGAGCAGTTCTTC
CDR3aa: CASSLSNEQFF

abundance: NA
j_gene: TRBJ1-3
v_gene: TRBV7-2
d_gene: NA
len: 15
CDR3nt: TGTGCCAGCAGCTTAGGCAGGGAAGGAGGAAACACCATATATTTT
CDR3aa: CASSLGREGGNTIYF

abundance: NA
j_gene: TRBJ2-1
v_gene: TRBV19
d_gene: TRBD1
len: 13
CDR3nt: TGTGCCAGTAGAAAGACAGGGGTAAATGAGCAGTTCTTC
CDR3aa: CASRKTGVNEQFF

abundance: NA
j_gene: TRBJ1-2
v_gene: TRBV6-2/TRBV6-3
d_gene: TRBD1
len: 13
CDR3nt: TGTGCCAGCAGCGAAAACACAGGGGGCGGCTACACCTTC
CDR3aa: CASSENTGGGYTF

abundance: NA
j_gene: TRBJ2-6
v_gene: TRBV7-8
d_gene: NA
len: 17
CDR3nt: TGTGCCAGCAGCTTGCAGGGCCCCGGTGGTGGGGCCAACGTCCTGACTTTC
CDR3aa: CASSLQGPGGGANVLTF

abundance: NA
j_gene: TRBJ2-1
v_gene: TRBV7-9
d_gene: NA
len: 14
CDR3nt: TGTGCCAGCAGCTTAGGGTCAGGGCTAGCGGAGCAGTTCTTC
CDR3aa: CASSLGSGLAEQFF

abundance: NA
j_gene: TRBJ2-5
v_gene: TRBV28
d_gene: NA
len: 16
CDR3nt: TGTGCCAGCAGCTCACCGGACACACATGTAAAAGAGACCCAGTACTTC
CDR3aa: CASSSPDTHVKETQYF

abundance: once
j_gene: TRBJ2-5
v_gene: TRBV5-1
d_gene: TRBD2
len: 14
CDR3nt: TGCGCCAGCAGCTTGGCGGGGGGGCAAGAGACCCAGTACTTC
CDR3aa: CASSLAGGQETQYF

abundance: NA
j_gene: TRBJ2-1
v_gene: TRBV2
d_gene: NA
len: 12
CDR3nt: TGTGCCAGCAGTGAGGATCAGGGAGAGCAGTTCTTC
CDR3aa: CASSEDQGEQFF

abundance: NA
j_gene: TRBJ1-2
v_gene: TRBV30
d_gene: NA
len: 12
CDR3nt: TGTGCCTGGAGTTTGGGGGCCCATGGCTACACCTTC
CDR3aa: CAWSLGAHGYTF

abundance: NA
j_gene: TRBJ2-1
v_gene: TRBV11-2
d_gene: TRBD2
len: 13
CDR3nt: TGTGCCAGCAGAGCGGGGGGTTACAATGAGCAGTTCTTC
CDR3aa: CASRAGGYNEQFF

abundance: NA
j_gene: TRBJ1-5
v_gene: TRBV12-3/TRBV12-4
d_gene: NA
len: 12
CDR3nt: TGTGCCAGCAGTGCCAGTCGACAGGCCCAGCATTTT
CDR3aa: CASSASRQAQHF

abundance: NA
j_gene: TRBJ1-5
v_gene: TRBV25-1
d_gene: TRBD1
len: 16
CDR3nt: TGTGCCAGCAGTGCCTCCGGGACAGGGGGCAATCAGCCCCAGCATTTT
CDR3aa: CASSASGTGGNQPQHF

abundance: NA
j_gene: TRBJ2-3
v_gene: TRBV15
d_gene: NA
len: 14
CDR3nt: TGTGCCACCAGCGTGGGGCAGGACACAGATACGCAGTATTTT
CDR3aa: CATSVGQDTDTQYF

abundance: NA
j_gene: TRBJ2-7
v_gene: TRBV27
d_gene: NA
len: 15
CDR3nt: TGTGCCAGCAGTTCCTGGGGGACGGGAACCTACGAGCAGTACTTC
CDR3aa: CASSSWGTGTYEQYF

abundance: NA
j_gene: TRBJ1-4
v_gene: TRBV10-3
d_gene: NA
len: 16
CDR3nt: TGTGCCACCCGGCAGGTGGGAACAACGGGTAGTGAAAAACTGTTTTTT
CDR3aa: CATRQVGTTGSEKLFF

abundance: NA
j_gene: TRBJ2-5
v_gene: TRBV5-1
d_gene: TRBD2
len: 17
CDR3nt: TGCGCCAGCAGCTTGGCGCCTAGCGGGGGAGCCCAAGAGACCCAGTACTTC
CDR3aa: CASSLAPSGGAQETQYF

abundance: NA
j_gene: TRBJ2-6
v_gene: TRBV9
d_gene: TRBD1
len: 19
CDR3nt: TGTGCCAGCAGCGTAACCCGGGACAGGGGGCACTCTGGGGCCAACGTCCTGACTTTC
CDR3aa: CASSVTRDRGHSGANVLTF

abundance: few
j_gene: TRBJ2-3
v_gene: TRBV6-5
d_gene: NA
len: 16
CDR3nt: TGTGCCAGCAGTTACTCGACACGTCGAGGCACAGATACGCAGTATTTT
CDR3aa: CASSYSTRRGTDTQYF

abundance: NA
j_gene: TRBJ2-7
v_gene: TRBV6-1
d_gene: NA
len: 13
CDR3nt: TGTGCCAGCAGTGAATGGCCCTCCTACGAGCAGTACTTC
CDR3aa: CASSEWPSYEQYF

abundance: NA
j_gene: TRBJ1-6
v_gene: TRBV5-6
d_gene: TRBD1
len: 15
CDR3nt: TGTGCCAGCAGCCGGGACAGAGGGGCAAATTCACCCCTCCACTTT
CDR3aa: CASSRDRGANSPLHF

abundance: NA
j_gene: TRBJ1-5
v_gene: TRBV7-9
d_gene: NA
len: 14
CDR3nt: TGTGCCAGCAGCTTAGGGGGGGACGGTCAGCCCCAGCATTTT
CDR3aa: CASSLGGDGQPQHF

abundance: once
j_gene: TRBJ1-2
v_gene: TRBV28
d_gene: TRBD1
len: 17
CDR3nt: TGTGCCAGCAGCCCATACCCGGGACAGGGGGATGGCTATGGCTACACCTTC
CDR3aa: CASSPYPGQGDGYGYTF

abundance: NA
j_gene: TRBJ1-3
v_gene: TRBV10-2
d_gene: NA
len: 16
CDR3nt: TGCGCCAGCCCCACCAGGGGAAGGGACTCTGGAAACACCATATATTTT
CDR3aa: CASPTRGRDSGNTIYF

abundance: NA
j_gene: TRBJ2-2
v_gene: TRBV19
d_gene: NA
len: 15
CDR3nt: TGTGCCAGTAGACCAGGGACGGGGAACACCGGGGAGCTGTTTTTT
CDR3aa: CASRPGTGNTGELFF

abundance: NA
j_gene: TRBJ1-1
v_gene: TRBV10-3
d_gene: NA
len: 14
CDR3nt: TGTGCCATCAGGAATACAGAAGCGAACACTGAAGCTTTCTTT
CDR3aa: CAIRNTEANTEAFF

abundance: NA
j_gene: TRBJ1-5
v_gene: TRBV3-1/TRBV3-2
d_gene: TRBD1
len: 19
CDR3nt: TGTGCCAGCAGCCACTTACCGGCCGGGACAGGAGGGGGTGGTGAGCCCCAGCATTTT
CDR3aa: CASSHLPAGTGGGGEPQHF

abundance: NA
j_gene: TRBJ1-2
v_gene: TRBV7-7
d_gene: NA
len: 14
CDR3nt: TGTGCTAGCAGCCAAGGACGGGGAGGATATGGCTACACCTTC
CDR3aa: CASSQGRGGYGYTF

abundance: NA
j_gene: TRBJ1-3
v_gene: TRBV19
d_gene: NA
len: 15
CDR3nt: TGTGCCAGTAGTATAGACCGGGACATTGGAAACACCATATATTTT
CDR3aa: CASSIDRDIGNTIYF

abundance: NA
j_gene: TRBJ1-4
v_gene: TRBV3-1/TRBV3-2
d_gene: NA
len: 14
CDR3nt: TGTGCCAGCAGCCAACCCAAGGGGGGTGAAAAACTGTTTTTT
CDR3aa: CASSQPKGGEKLFF

abundance: once
j_gene: TRBJ2-1
v_gene: TRBV6-4
d_gene: NA
len: 13
CDR3nt: TGTGCCAGCAGTGACTCAGGTGTCAATGAGCAGTTCTTC
CDR3aa: CASSDSGVNEQFF

abundance: once
j_gene: TRBJ1-5
v_gene: TRBV20-1
d_gene: NA
len: 10
CDR3nt: TGCAGTGCTAGAGGCCAGCCCCAGCATTTT
CDR3aa: CSARGQPQHF

abundance: NA
j_gene: TRBJ1-1
v_gene: TRBV6-2/TRBV6-3
d_gene: NA
len: 14
CDR3nt: TGTGCCAGCAGTCAACTGCCACAGGGAGCTGAAGCTTTCTTT
CDR3aa: CASSQLPQGAEAFF

abundance: once
j_gene: TRBJ2-5
v_gene: TRBV24-1
d_gene: NA
len: 14
CDR3nt: TGTGCCACCAGTGGCGAGGGGATGGGGGAGACCCAGTACTTC
CDR3aa: CATSGEGMGETQYF

abundance: NA
j_gene: TRBJ2-2
v_gene: TRBV4-3
d_gene: NA
len: 14
CDR3nt: TGCGCCACCTCGGAAGACCGGAACACCGGGGAGCTGTTTTTT
CDR3aa: CATSEDRNTGELFF

abundance: NA
j_gene: TRBJ2-1
v_gene: TRBV6-2/TRBV6-3
d_gene: TRBD2
len: 17
CDR3nt: TGTGCCAGCAACCCGCCCGGGCTAGCGGGGGAAAACAATGAGCAGTTCTTC
CDR3aa: CASNPPGLAGENNEQFF

abundance: NA
j_gene: TRBJ2-1
v_gene: TRBV30
d_gene: TRBD2
len: 15
CDR3nt: TGTGCCTGGAGTGTAAACGGGAGGGTTTGGAATGAGCAGTTCTTC
CDR3aa: CAWSVNGRVWNEQFF

abundance: NA
j_gene: TRBJ2-2
v_gene: TRBV24-1
d_gene: TRBD1
len: 16
CDR3nt: TGTGCCACCAGTGATTCCAGGGGGCTGAAGGCCGGGGAGCTGTTTTTT
CDR3aa: CATSDSRGLKAGELFF

abundance: NA
j_gene: TRBJ2-3
v_gene: TRBV5-6
d_gene: NA
len: 16
CDR3nt: TGTGCCAGCAGCGCTTCAGGGACCCGGAGAGGAGATACGCAGTATTTT
CDR3aa: CASSASGTRRGDTQYF

abundance: NA
j_gene: TRBJ2-4
v_gene: TRBV5-6
d_gene: NA
len: 16
CDR3nt: TGTGCCAGCAGCTTCCTCAGCCTACTAGCCAAAAACATTCAGTACTTC
CDR3aa: CASSFLSLLAKNIQYF